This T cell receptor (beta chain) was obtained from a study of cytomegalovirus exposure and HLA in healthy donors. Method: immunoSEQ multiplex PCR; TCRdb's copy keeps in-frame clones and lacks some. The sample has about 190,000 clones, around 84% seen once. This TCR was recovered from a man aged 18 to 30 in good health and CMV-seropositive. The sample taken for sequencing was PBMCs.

The CDR3, as DNA: TGCGCCAGCAGCCCTGGAGGCCGGGATGAGCAGTATTTT. Translated: CASSPGGRDEQYF. V gene TRBV5-1 combines with J gene TRBJ2-3; D is possibly TRBD2 (5 bases). The V gene's germline CDR1 is SGHRS and CDR2 YFSETQ. V shed 4 bases and J shed 11 bases, with 17 bases lying between them. The CDR3 loop spans 13 amino acids.